This T cell receptor (beta chain) emerged from a study of regulatory T cells in long-lasting Graves disease (dated by TCRdb to the early 2020s). Describing the broader study: Persistent Graves' disease was defined as antithyroid drug treatment for over 5 years with persistently positive TSH receptor autoantibodies. Patients with persistent Graves' disease were compared with patients with newly diagnosed Graves' disease using TCR sequencing and RNA sequencing of peripheral blood. The study was conducted in China and was registered as a clinical trial. A total of some 33 samples were covered by TCR sequencing, comprising approximately 13 persistent and around 20 newly diagnosed Graves' disease patients. Persistent Graves' disease patients in the clinical cohort had taken antithyroid drugs for approximately 9.5 years on average. Results the study describes overall, beyond this receptor: A larger number of public clonotypes was shared among persistent patients (around 2,700) than among newly diagnosed patients (around 970). Only the TCR beta chain was sequenced and analyzed. Peripheral blood alone was examined, since thyroid tissue, which constituted the primary lesion, could not be accessed. Lower TCR Shannon entropy and fewer highly expanded clones were observed in persistent Graves' disease patients than in newly diagnosed patients, which suggested clonal expansion. As a limitation, the authors acknowledged that the small sample size may reduce accuracy.

What this sample's time point label stands for: persistent/refractory GD, antithyroid drugs over 5 years with positive TRAb. RNA was extracted from PBMCs in TRIzol for both TCR sequencing and RNA sequencing. Graves' disease was diagnosed according to American Thyroid Association guidelines. Patients were recruited from an endocrinology department in Xi'an, China. Each patient gave approximately 8.8 milliliters of peripheral blood, collected in an EDTA anticoagulant tube. Ficoll Paque Plus density gradient separation was used to isolate PBMCs, and no additional T cell sorting was done. An Agilent 2100 Bioanalyzer and agarose gel were used to assess RNA quality, and a NanoDrop 2000 was used to measure RNA concentration. Libraries came from multiplex PCR. Sequencing relied on an Illumina HiSeq 4000. TCR beta libraries were built with iRepertoire HTBI primers and Arm-PCR amplification of CDR3 regions. Gel purification was performed on PCR products prior to sequencing. Regarding the original processing steps: Gene usage analysis of CDR3 amino acid clonotypes relied on the 60 to 65 TRBV and around 13 TRBJ segments identified across samples. COPE and FqMerger were used to merge filtered high-quality paired reads into contigs. BLAST was used to align contigs to IMGT TRBV, TRBD and TRBJ reference genes, with CDR3 defined following IMGT. Any clonotype with a frequency above 0.1% was counted as a highly expanded clone. Repertoire diversity was measured by Shannon entropy, and V-J evenness by the Gini coefficient. Public clonotypes were defined as clonotypes shared by more than one individual. The public reads were quality trimmed at Q25 with fastp and then assembled into clones with MiXCR by TCRdb, keeping productive beta chains. Each entry merges the rows of one CDR3 protein and shows their most common DNA and genes. The V and J calls come from TCRdb's annotation, not from the publication. This sample is represented by about 430,000 distinct CDR3 sequences; around 23% of them were singletons. The top ten clonotypes cover approximately 14% of the sample.

At least ten counts were recorded for this clonotype. No cognate antigen has been identified for it. Qualities for individual bases were not recorded, and no much larger clone is one base off. The source of this sequence is a female donor with Graves disease. The sample here was peripheral blood mononuclear cells (PBMCs), taken when the disease was refractory, from a patient treated with antithyroid drugs.

The DNA sequence follows: TGTGCCAGCAGTGACCACAGGGGTTCGAACACCGGGGAGCTGTTTTTT. Translated, this gives CASSDHRGSNTGELFF. The chain is assembled from TRBV2 and TRBJ2-2, with 7 junctional bases fitting TRBD1. The germline V gene sets CDR1 to SNHLY and CDR2 to FYNNEI. The CDR3, from cysteine to phenylalanine, totals 16 residues. The retained sequence is limited to the CDR3, 48 bases, with the frame set at the first base. From V the trimming removes 3 bases and from J it removes 0 bases, while the gene matches leave 4 bases of the junction unaccounted for.